A single sample gave rise to the 20 T cell receptor beta chains below, sequenced in a study of blood T cell repertoires in COVID-19. Here immunoSEQ multiplex PCR was the method, and the copy in TCRdb shows in-frame clones only, minus some. Of approximately 350,000 clones in the sample, approximately 90% were seen once. Sequenced input: PBMCs or T cells enriched from blood (not recorded which). These receptors originate from a man aged 18-30 years who had recovered from COVID-19.

The chain combines TRBV13 with TRBJ1-3; tentative D call: TRBD1 (5 bases). Germline-derived CDR1 and CDR2 are PRHDT and FYEKMQ (reference sequence). This CDR3 contains 15 residues. V was clipped by 5 bases and J by 4 bases, with 15 bases between them. CDR3 coding DNA: TGTGCCAGCAGCCCAGGGAGGGTCTCCGGAAACACCATATATTTT. This encodes CASSPGRVSGNTIYF.

Only one count was recorded for this clone. This sequence joins TRBV6-4 and TRBJ2-7; D possibly corresponds to TRBD1 (5 bases). The V end lost 2 bases, the J end lost 7 bases, and 12 bases lay between the germline ends. Germline V gene lookup returns CDR1 MRHNA and CDR2 SNTAGT. The CDR3 spans 13 residues. CDR3 amino acids: CASSDRGFVEQYF. The CDR3 DNA reads TGTGCCAGCAGTGACAGGGGCTTCGTGGAGCAGTACTTC.

Turning to this clone: The junction and the germline gene differ at one end; a read error may be behind it. The chain is built from TRBV28 and TRBJ1-3; 9 bases fit TRBD1. The CDR3 extends over 12 amino acids. In germline, CDR1 is MDHEN, CDR2 SYDVKM. The CDR3 loop reads CASSLGDRDRNF. CDR3 sequence (DNA): TGTGCCAGCAGTTTAGGGGACAGGGACCGAAATTTT.

This chain connects TRBV27 to TRBJ2-1; TRBD2 matches 7 bases. Germline lookup yields CDR1 MNHEY and CDR2 SMNVEV (reference sequence). The ends lost 6 bases at V and 0 bases at J; junction bases unmatched: 8. The CDR3 has 16 residues. CDR3 sequence: CASRLGGQSSYNEQFF. Here the CDR3 DNA reads TGTGCCAGCAGGTTGGGAGGGCAGAGCTCCTACAATGAGCAGTTCTTC.

V is TRBV18 and J is TRBJ1-2; 7 bases fit TRBD1. The V segment lost 3 bases and the J segment 7 bases; nucleotides outside the gene matches: 8. The CDR3 extends over 14 amino acids. CDR1 is KGHSH, CDR2 LQKENI, per germline. For the CDR3, the DNA is TGTGCCAGCTCACCCCTGGACAGGTCGGGTGGCTACACCTTC. It specifies CASSPLDRSGGYTF. The complete variable domain, with remaining parts taken from reference TRBV18 and TRBJ1-2, reads NAGVMQNPRHLVRRRGQEARLRCSPMKGHSHVYWYRQLPEEGLKFMVYLQKENIIDESGMPKERFSAEFPKEGPSILRIQQVVRGDSAAYFCASSPLDRSGGYTFGSGTRLTVV.

For this clone: This CDR3 is also generated by other DNA sequences in the sample. V usage is TRBV5-4 and J usage is TRBJ2-2; 8 bases match TRBD1. The CDR3 loop spans 15 amino acids. The germline CDR1 and CDR2 sequences are SGHNT and YYREEE (reference sequence). V shed 4 bases, J shed 1 base, and the junction held 3 bases outside the gene matches. The DNA for the CDR3 is TGTGCCAGCAGCGAAGGACAGGGGAACACCGGGGAGCTGTTTTTT. Translated, it gives CASSEGQGNTGELFF.

The V and J genes are TRBV7-8 and TRBJ1-1, with a possible D match to TRBD1 (6 bases). The germline gives CDR1 SGHVS, CDR2 FQNEAQ. The V and J ends lost 11 bases and 1 base respectively, with 8 bases between them. The CDR3 runs 11 residues. The CDR3 loop is CAGQRNTEAFF. For the CDR3, the DNA is TGTGCCGGACAGAGGAACACTGAAGCTTTCTTT.

The chain has TRBV30 and TRBJ1-1; a weak D match, TRBD1 (5 bases). CDR3 length: 11 residues. Trimming pared 2 bases from V and 7 bases from J, leaving 8 bases between. Per the germline V gene, CDR1 is GTSNPN and CDR2 is SVGIG (reference sequence). DNA of the CDR3: TGTGCCTGGAGTTCGGGACTTGAAGCTTTCTTT. This translates into CAWSSGLEAFF.

This clone was counted once. J is TRBJ2-5 and V is TRBV9; 7 positions agree with TRBD2. The CDR3 length is 12 residues. V lost 7 bases to trimming and J lost 1 base; unmatched junction nucleotides: 1. CDR1 SGDLS and CDR2 YYNGEE come from the germline V gene. The CDR3 DNA reads as TGTGCCAGCGGGGGGGGCCAAGAGACCCAGTACTTC. It specifies CASGGGQETQYF.

V gene TRBV5-8 combines with J gene TRBJ1-5; no definite D call. CDR1 is SGHTS and CDR2 is YDEGEE in the germline V gene. V was trimmed by 3 bases and J by 6 bases, leaving 10 bases between them. CDR3 size: 13 residues. Here the CDR3 DNA reads TGTGCCAGCAGCTGGAACGGGGTTCAGCCCCAGCATTTT. Protein: CASSWNGVQPQHF.

This clone was counted between two and nine times. CDR3 amino acids: CSVEEVGRFFAYNEQFF. The CDR3 DNA reads TGCAGCGTTGAAGAGGTGGGCAGGTTCTTCGCCTACAATGAGCAGTTCTTC. The J gene is TRBJ2-1, the V gene TRBV29-1; D call uncertain. V was clipped by 0 bases and J by 2 bases, with 17 bases between them. CDR1 and CDR2 (germline): SQVTM, ANQGSEA. The CDR3 consists of 17 residues.

The chain uses TRBV9 and TRBJ2-4, with D tentatively TRBD1 (6 bases). Per the germline V gene, CDR1 is SGDLS and CDR2 is YYNGEE. This CDR3 contains 14 residues. V was trimmed by 4 bases and J by 9 bases, leaving 17 bases between them. CDR3 nucleotide sequence: TGTGCCAGCAGCCAGACAGGATTAGGTCCCATTCAGTACTTC. Protein: CASSQTGLGPIQYF.

The chain is built from TRBV4-1 and TRBJ1-2, with D perhaps TRBD1 (5 bases). The CDR3 has 15 amino acids. Germline V CDR1 and CDR2: MGHRA, YSYEKL. Trimming stripped 0 bases from V and 8 bases from J, with 16 bases between. CDR3 sequence: CASSQDRGQGGGYTF. CDR3 bases: TGCGCCAGCAGCCAAGATAGAGGGCAGGGAGGGGGCTACACCTTC.

J is TRBJ2-1 and V is TRBV7-2; D is ambiguous. CDR1 and CDR2 (germline): SGHTA, FQGNSA. This CDR3 has 15 residues. Trimming stripped 3 bases from V and 0 bases from J, with 9 bases between. CDR3: CASSFSESSYNEQFF. CDR3 bases: TGTGCCAGCAGCTTCAGCGAAAGCTCCTACAATGAGCAGTTCTTC.

This chain joins TRBV5-1 and TRBJ2-7, with 9 nucleotides matching TRBD1. The CDR3 is 14 amino acids. The germline V gene encodes CDR1 SGHRS and CDR2 YFSETQ. V gave up 2 bases and J gave up 4 bases; unmatched junction bases: 4. The CDR3 sequence: CASSFGTGRYEQYF. In DNA, the CDR3 is TGCGCCAGCAGCTTCGGGACAGGGCGGTACGAGCAGTACTTC. Full variable domain (rest looked up from reference TRBV5-1 and TRBJ2-7): KAGVTQTPRYLIKTRGQQVTLSCSPISGHRSVSWYQQTPGQGLQFLFEYFSETQRNKGNFPGRFSGRQFSNSRSEMNVSTLELGDSALYLCASSFGTGRYEQYFGPGTRLTVT.

The chain has TRBV7-9 and TRBJ1-6, with unresolved D. Germline V lookup: CDR1 SEHNR, CDR2 FQNEAQ (reference sequence). CDR3 length equals 15 residues. V dropped 4 bases and J dropped 9 bases, with 16 bases sitting between them. The CDR3 DNA sequence: TGTGCCAGCAGCTCCGCGTTAAGGGAGGCTTCACCCCTCCACTTT. Translated, it gives CASSSALREASPLHF. The complete variable domain, with remaining parts taken from reference TRBV7-9 and TRBJ1-6, reads DTGVSQNPRHKITKRGQNVTFRCDPISEHNRLYWYRQTLGQGPEFLTYFQNEAQLEKSRLLSDRFSAERPKGSFSTLEIQRTEQGDSAMYLCASSSALREASPLHFGNGTRLTVT.

The chain recombines TRBV4-3 with TRBJ2-7; 9 bases map to TRBD2. The CDR3 has 16 amino acids. Per the germline V gene, CDR1 is LGHNA and CDR2 is YSLEER. Trimming at V came to 0 bases and at J to 2 bases, leaving 5 bases not matched to a gene. CDR3 coding DNA: TGCGCCAGCAGCCAAGATAGGGCGGGAGGGACCTACGAGCAGTACTTC. Amino acids: CASSQDRAGGTYEQYF.

V is TRBV28 and J is TRBJ2-1, with D unresolved. The germline CDR1 and CDR2 sequences are MDHEN and SYDVKM. The CDR3 extends over 11 amino acids. The V end was cut by 7 bases, the J end by 9 bases, with 10 bases between. CDR3 nucleotide sequence: TGTGCCAGCACTGCGAGGTTTGAGCAGTTCTTC. Translating gives CASTARFEQFF.

The gene calls are TRBV28 and TRBJ1-4; no definite D call. Trimming stripped 6 bases from V and 8 bases from J, with 16 bases between. Per germline, CDR1 MDHEN and CDR2 SYDVKM. The CDR3 has 14 residues. The chain's CDR3 is CASSANAGIEKLFF. CDR3 in DNA: TGTGCCAGCAGCGCAAATGCGGGAATAGAAAAACTGTTTTTT.

The rearrangement links TRBV19 to TRBJ2-2; 8 bases match TRBD2. The length of the CDR3 is 16 residues. Germline V lookup: CDR1 LNHDA, CDR2 SQIVND (reference sequence). The junction had 5 bases not matched to a gene; V was cut back by 1 base and J by 4 bases. The CDR3 sequence is CASSIATGGFTGELFF. The CDR3 nucleotides read TGTGCCAGTAGTATAGCAACGGGGGGGTTCACCGGGGAGCTGTTTTTT. The complete variable domain, with remaining parts taken from reference TRBV19 and TRBJ2-2, reads DGGITQSPKYLFRKEGQNVTLSCEQNLNHDAMYWYRQDPGQGLRLIYYSQIVNDFQKGDIAEGYSVSREKKESFPLTVTSAQKNPTAFYLCASSIATGGFTGELFFGEGSRLTVL.